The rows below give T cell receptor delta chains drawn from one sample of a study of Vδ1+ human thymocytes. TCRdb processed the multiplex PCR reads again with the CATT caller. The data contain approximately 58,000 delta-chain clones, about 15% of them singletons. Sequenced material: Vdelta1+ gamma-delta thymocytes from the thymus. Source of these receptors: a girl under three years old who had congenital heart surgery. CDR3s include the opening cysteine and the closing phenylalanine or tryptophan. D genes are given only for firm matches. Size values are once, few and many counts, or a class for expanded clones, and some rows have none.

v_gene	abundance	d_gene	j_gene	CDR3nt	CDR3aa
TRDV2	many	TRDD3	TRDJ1	TGTGCCTGTATTACGCCATTCTATTACTGGGGGATAATCGAGTACACCGATAAACTCATCTTT	CACITPFYYWGIIEYTDKLIF
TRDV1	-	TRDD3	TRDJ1	TGTGCTCTTGGGGAACTCACTTGGCCTTCTCTGGGGGATCATAAACTCATCTTT	CALGELTWPSLGDHKLIF
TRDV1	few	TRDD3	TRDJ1	TGTGCTCTTGGGGGTCCTACCTGGGGGATACTCCACACCGATAAACTCATCTTT	CALGGPTWGILHTDKLIF
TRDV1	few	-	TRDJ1	TGTGCTCTTGGGGACCCTCTTCCTACACCCTGGGGGAGGGCCGATAAACTCATCTTT	CALGDPLPTPWGRADKLIF
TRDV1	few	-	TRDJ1	TGTGCTCTTGGGGAACTGCCATGGCCAGCCGATAAACTCATCTTT	CALGELPWPADKLIF
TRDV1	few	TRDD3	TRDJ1	TGTGCTCTTGGGGAACTTCCTACCTGGGGGATACGCGGATTCTCCGATAAACTCATCTTT	CALGELPTWGIRGFSDKLIF
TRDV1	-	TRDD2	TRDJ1	TGTGCTCTTGGGGAAAGGGCCTTCCTACAAGAGTACACCGATAAACTCATCTTT	CALGERAFLQEYTDKLIF
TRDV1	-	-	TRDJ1	TGTGCTCTTGGGGAACTGACACATTCCCCGTTCCCGCCATATCTCACCGATAAACTCATCTTT	CALGELTHSPFPPYLTDKLIF
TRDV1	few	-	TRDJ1	TGTGCTCTTGGGCGAGCGGGCCCGAACACCGATAAACTCATCTTT	CALGRAGPNTDKLIF
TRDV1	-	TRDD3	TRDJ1	TGTGCTCTTGGGGGGTACTGGGGGATACGCGGGCCGGGCACCGATAAACTCATCTTT	CALGGYWGIRGPGTDKLIF
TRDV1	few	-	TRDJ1	TGTGCTCTTGGGGGCTCCTTAACCACCTTTTCCCACTTATTACTGGATAAACTCATCTTT	CALGGSLTTFSHLLLDKLIF
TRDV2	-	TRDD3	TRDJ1	TGTGCCTGTGGCTTACTGGGGGATTGTGAACTCATCTTT	CACGLLGDCELIF
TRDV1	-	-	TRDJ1	TGTGCTCTTGGGGAGCAAAGAAAAGGGACGGAGGGCCCTCTAGATAAACTCATCTTT	CALGEQRKGTEGPLDKLIF
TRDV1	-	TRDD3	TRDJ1	TGTGCTCTTGGGGAGCTCCGGAGCCCTACAACTGGGGGACCGGGGACCGATAAACTCATCTTT	CALGELRSPTTGGPGTDKLIF
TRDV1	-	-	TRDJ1	TGTGCTCTTGGGGAAAAGAACGGAGGTACGCGGGTGTTCGATAAACTCATCTTT	CALGEKNGGTRVFDKLIF
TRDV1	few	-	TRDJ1	TGTGCTCTTGGGGTCCAGGGGGACCTCCACCCGGTCGTAGGTCCCTACACCGATAAACTCATCTTT	CALGVQGDLHPVVGPYTDKLIF
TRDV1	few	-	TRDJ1	TGTGCTCTTGGGAATCATAACCCTTACGGCCGTAAACTCATCTTT	CALGNHNPYGRKLIF
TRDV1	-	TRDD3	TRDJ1	TGTGCTCTTGGGGAACTTCTGGAACCCCACGTACTGGGGGAGCCCGACACCGATAAACTCATCTTT	CALGELLEPHVLGEPDTDKLIF
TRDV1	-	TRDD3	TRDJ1	TGTGCTCTTGGGGAACGGGCTCTTTACTGGGGGATCAAGGGGGACACCGATAAACTCATCTTT	CALGERALYWGIKGDTDKLIF
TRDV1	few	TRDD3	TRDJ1	TGTGCTCTTGGTTTTAAGGATGCAGCCGAGGCTGGGGGATGGCGACTCATCTTT	CALGFKDAAEAGGWRLIF
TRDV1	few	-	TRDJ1	TGTGCTCTTGGGGAACTAAAAGAGGGTTACACCGATAAACTCATCTTT	CALGELKEGYTDKLIF
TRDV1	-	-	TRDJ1	TGTGCTCTTGGGCACCTCCTACATGGTATGGGGAAATTTAGTGGTAAACTCATCTTT	CALGHLLHGMGKFSGKLIF
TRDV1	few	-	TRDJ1	TGTGCTCTTGGGGAACACAGCCTTCGGAAGGGCGACACCGATAAACTCATCTTT	CALGEHSLRKGDTDKLIF